These 17 T cell receptor beta chains were sequenced from one sample in a study of T cell repertoires in aging, cancer and after chemotherapy. TRB rearrangements spanning V, D and J were amplified using mixed TRB-A/B primers. TCRdb called the multiplex PCR reads again in MiXCR, with one record for every CDR3 protein. This table holds around 2,000 distinct CDR3 sequences, about a quarter found once. Amplification of TCR beta used genomic DNA extracted from peripheral blood. Sequencing was carried out using blood. These receptors were taken from a human donor with a solid tumor.

This clonotype counts as medium-sized. The CDR3 region is CASSYFTGTGYGEQYF. CDR3 nucleotide sequence: TGTGCCAGCAGTTATTTTACCGGGACAGGGTATGGCGAGCAGTACTTC. The J gene is TRBJ2-7, the V gene TRBV6-6; 9 nucleotides match TRBD1. V shed 3 bases and J 6 bases; nucleotides not matched to a gene: 12. Germline V gives CDR1 MNHNY, CDR2 SVGAGI (reference sequence). This CDR3 is 16 amino acids long.

This clonotype was recorded a few times. The gene calls are TRBV20-1 and TRBJ2-1; 7 bases are a match to TRBD1. V lost 0 bases and J lost 3; bases outside the gene matches: 5. The CDR3 spans 15 residues. Germline V gives CDR1 DFQATT, CDR2 SNEGSKA (reference sequence). In DNA, the CDR3 is TGCAGTGCTAGAGATGAGGCAGGGGGCTACAATGAGCAGTTCTTC. It yields the protein CSARDEAGGYNEQFF.

In its sample, this clonotype ranks as medium-sized. The chain recombines TRBV18 with TRBJ2-3; possible D gene TRBD1, 6 bases. The CDR3 runs to 16 residues. Per the germline V gene, CDR1 is KGHSH and CDR2 is LQKENI. Trimming left V 3 bases short and J 4 bases short, with 17 bases between. CDR3 amino acids: CASSPQQGFGADTQYF. In nucleotides, the CDR3 is TGTGCCAGCTCACCGCAACAGGGTTTTGGCGCAGATACGCAGTATTTT.

The gene calls are TRBV5-6 and TRBJ1-1, with D possibly matching TRBD1 (6 bases). The CDR3 contains 14 residues. Trimming cost V 0 bases and J 4 bases, with 10 bases left between them. Germline loops: CDR1 SGHDT, CDR2 YYEEEE. CDR3 amino acids: CASSLGQGTTEAFF. DNA of the CDR3: TGTGCCAGCAGCTTGGGGCAGGGGACCACTGAAGCTTTCTTT.

The J gene is TRBJ2-2, the V gene TRBV12-3 or TRBV12-4; the D gene is possibly TRBD1 (6 bases). V was trimmed by 1 base and J by 4 bases, leaving 10 bases between them. This CDR3 has 15 amino acids. Here the CDR3 DNA reads TGTGCCAGCAGTTTAGGGCAGGGGCGCACCGGGGAGCTGTTTTTT. Translation: CASSLGQGRTGELFF.

This clonotype is medium-sized in the sample. The V call is TRBV12-3 or TRBV12-4, the J call TRBJ2-2; perhaps TRBD2 as D (7 bases). V shed 5 bases and J shed 5 bases, with 18 bases lying between them. This CDR3 is built from 16 residues. CDR3 nucleotides: TGTGCCAGCAGTAGAGGGGGGGCGGGAAAGACCGGGGAGCTGTTTTTT. Translating gives CASSRGGAGKTGELFF.

By proportion, this clonotype is large. The chain uses TRBV15 and TRBJ2-3; D unresolved. The V and J ends lost 2 bases and 6 bases respectively, with 9 bases between them. Germline CDR1 is LNHNV and CDR2 is YYDKDF (reference sequence). The CDR3 has 13 amino acids. The DNA of the CDR3 is TGTGCCACCAGCAGACAGTTGGAGGATACGCAGTATTTT. Amino acid sequence: CATSRQLEDTQYF.

This clonotype is labeled large (0.1 to 1%). This chain links TRBV29-1 with TRBJ1-4; a weak D match, TRBD1 (6 bases). V was pared by 3 bases and J by 5 bases, with 13 bases between. The CDR3 sequence is 14 residues long. Germline loops: CDR1 SQVTM, CDR2 ANQGSEA. CDR3: CSVDPGHPNEKLFF. The CDR3 DNA reads as TGCAGCGTTGACCCGGGACACCCGAATGAAAAACTGTTTTTT.

The V gene is TRBV5-1, the J gene TRBJ1-1; D possibly corresponds to TRBD1 (5 bases). Germline-derived CDR1 and CDR2 are SGHRS and YFSETQ. The CDR3 runs to 15 residues. V was clipped by 0 bases and J by 0 bases, with 9 bases between them. In DNA form, the CDR3 reads TGCGCCAGCAGCTTGGGGGACCGGATGAACACTGAAGCTTTCTTT. The encoded protein is CASSLGDRMNTEAFF. Drawing the rest from reference TRBV5-1 and TRBJ1-1, the complete variable domain is KAGVTQTPRYLIKTRGQQVTLSCSPISGHRSVSWYQQTPGQGLQFLFEYFSETQRNKGNFPGRFSGRQFSNSRSEMNVSTLELGDSALYLCASSLGDRMNTEAFFGQGTRLTVV.

This clonotype is medium-sized by share. The rearrangement links TRBV6-2 or TRBV6-3 to TRBJ2-3; the D gene is possibly TRBD2 (5 bases). The CDR3 totals 12 residues. Germline loops: CDR1 MNHEY, CDR2 SVGEGT. V lost 6 bases to trimming and J lost 1 base, with 5 bases between them. DNA for the CDR3: TGTGCCAGCAGGAGGGGCACAGATACGCAGTATTTT. This encodes CASRRGTDTQYF.

This clonotype is judged large. This chain joins TRBV19 and TRBJ2-6; maybe TRBD1 (5 bases). The germline V gene has CDR1 LNHDA and CDR2 SQIVND (reference sequence). Between the trimmed V and J ends, which lost 5 bases and 2 bases, there was a span of 22 bases. The length of the CDR3 is 19 residues. CDR3 sequence reads: CASSAGRVSRAPGANVLTF. As DNA, the CDR3 is TGTGCCAGTAGTGCCGGCCGAGTCTCCAGGGCTCCTGGGGCCAACGTCCTGACTTTC.

By sample share, this clonotype is medium-sized. A junction boundary mismatches the germline segment, possibly from a read error. The chain carries TRBV7-6 and TRBJ1-5; no firm D call. CDR3 length: 15 residues. The germline V gene encodes CDR1 SGHVS and CDR2 FNYEAQ. CDR3 in amino acids: CASSLGRNANQPQHF. The CDR3 coding sequence is TGTGCCAGCAGTTTAGGGAGGAACGCCAATCAGCCCCAGCATTTT.

This clonotype is termed medium-sized (0.01 to 0.1%). This chain uses TRBV5-4 with TRBJ1-2; D is undetermined. Trimming removed 3 bases at V and 1 base at J, with 4 bases between. The V gene's germline CDR1 is SGHNT and CDR2 YYREEE (reference sequence). The CDR3 spans 12 residues. The CDR3 here is CASSSLNYGYTF. In DNA, the CDR3 is TGTGCCAGCAGCTCACTTAACTATGGCTACACCTTC.

As regards this clonotype: This may come from a read error, since a much larger clone is one base off. This sequence joins TRBV6-5 and TRBJ2-1; tentative D call: TRBD2 (5 bases). Per the germline V gene, CDR1 is MNHEY and CDR2 is SVGAGI. Between the trimmed V and J ends, which lost 5 bases and 7 bases, there was a span of 12 bases. This CDR3 region has 13 residues. CDR3 bases: TGTGCCAGCAGTCGGGGTCTATATAATGAGCAGTTCTTC. As protein: CASSRGLYNEQFF.

This clonotype was seen only a few times. A much larger clone is a single base away; this may be a read error. The V call is TRBV18, the J call TRBJ2-7, with D tentatively TRBD2 (6 bases). The CDR3 runs to 15 residues. The germline V gene encodes CDR1 KGHSH and CDR2 LQKENI. The CDR3 sequence: CASSPGHGDSYGQYF. CDR3 sequence (DNA): TGTGCCAGCTCACCAGGGCACGGGGACTCCTACGGGCAGTACTTC.

A note on this clonotype: A single base separates this from a much larger clone, so it may be a read error. This likely comes from a read error, as the CDR3 has no conserved phenylalanine or tryptophan at its end. The rearrangement joins TRBV18 to TRBJ1-2, with D unresolved. Germline CDR1 is KGHSH and CDR2 is LQKENI. The CDR3 is 11 amino acids. V lost 4 bases and J lost 7, with 7 bases in between. The CDR3 region is CASSQGFGYTY. The CDR3 region has the DNA TGTGCCAGCTCACAGGGTTTTGGCTACACCTAC.

Regarding this clonotype: Possible read error: a much larger clone is one base away. The chain links TRBV12-3 or TRBV12-4 to TRBJ2-3, with a weak D call TRBD1 (6 bases). Trimming took 7 bases from V and 4 from J, leaving 18 bases between them. CDR3 length equals 15 residues. CDR3 region: CASTRGTPGADTQYF. The DNA for the CDR3 is TGTGCCAGCACTAGGGGGACACCAGGGGCAGATACGCAGTATTTT.